Below, 27 T cell receptor beta chains from the same sample are listed, as sequenced in a study of early T cells in non-severe SARS-CoV-2 infection. MiXCR was run by TCRdb on the 5' RACE reads, yielding one entry per CDR3 protein. The sample lists tens of thousands of distinct CDR3 sequences, under 12% occurring once. The sequencing input was whole blood. All receptors derive from an adult who was a healthcare worker with PCR-confirmed SARS-CoV-2 infection or an uninfected control (not recorded which).

This clonotype was observed a handful of times. CDR3 residues: CASSQDFLGGTEAFF. DNA of the CDR3: TGCGCCAGCAGCCAAGATTTCTTGGGGGGCACTGAAGCTTTCTTT. The V call is TRBV4-1, the J call TRBJ1-1; the D gene is possibly TRBD1 (5 bases). The CDR3 runs 15 residues. Germline loops: CDR1 MGHRA, CDR2 YSYEKL. Between the trimmed V and J ends, which lost 0 bases and 4 bases, there was a span of 12 bases.

This clonotype has a count of ten or more. The rearrangement links TRBV19 to TRBJ1-2; 8 bases align to TRBD1. Germline V gene data show CDR1 as LNHDA and CDR2 as SQIVND (reference sequence). V shed 0 bases and J 0 bases; nucleotides not matched to a gene: 6. This CDR3 comprises 17 residues. The CDR3 sequence: CASSIDLLTGANYGYTF. The CDR3 nucleotides read TGTGCCAGTAGTATAGATCTCCTGACAGGGGCTAACTATGGCTACACCTTC.

This chain links TRBV6-5 with TRBJ1-2; TRBD1 aligns across 7 bases. Germline CDR1 reads MNHEY; CDR2 reads SVGAGI. The length of the CDR3 is 14 residues. J was trimmed by 8 bases and V by 3 bases; bases with no gene match: 9. The CDR3 DNA sequence: TGTGCCAGCAGTTATTTACCGGGACAGAAGGGCTACACCTTC. Translation: CASSYLPGQKGYTF.

This clonotype was observed at least ten times. The chain has TRBV5-1 and TRBJ2-6; D is ambiguous. Germline V gene lookup returns CDR1 SGHRS and CDR2 YFSETQ. This CDR3 contains 15 residues. V was clipped by 1 base and J by 0 bases, with 5 bases between them. The CDR3 spells CASSLTPSGANVLTF. The CDR3 DNA sequence: TGCGCCAGCAGCTTGACCCCCTCTGGGGCCAACGTCCTGACTTTC.

The CDR3 region has the DNA TGCAGTGCTGCCGGAGTGGCCCACTACGAGCAGTACTTC. Its translation is CSAAGVAHYEQYF. V usage is TRBV20-1 and J usage is TRBJ2-7; D remains ambiguous. The CDR3 spans 13 residues. Per germline, CDR1 DFQATT and CDR2 SNEGSKA (reference sequence). With 5 bases removed from V and 3 bases from J, the gap between germline ends came to 14 bases.

This clonotype was seen at least ten times. This rearrangement joins TRBV5-1 to TRBJ2-5; weak D call: TRBD2 (6 bases). There are 15 residues in the CDR3. The V and J ends lost 0 bases and 3 bases respectively, with 12 bases between them. Germline V lookup: CDR1 SGHRS, CDR2 YFSETQ. CDR3: CASSLGGGFKETQYF. The CDR3 nucleotides read TGCGCCAGCAGCTTGGGGGGAGGATTCAAAGAGACCCAGTACTTC.

V and J are TRBV7-9 and TRBJ2-5; D perhaps matches TRBD2 (6 bases). From germline, CDR1 is SEHNR and CDR2 FQNEAQ (reference sequence). V was cut by 7 bases and J by 4 bases, with 13 bases left in between. CDR3 length: 13 residues. CDR3 loop: CASTPELAETQYF. The CDR3 DNA reads as TGTGCCAGCACGCCCGAACTAGCAGAGACCCAGTACTTC.

This clonotype was recorded many times. The V call is TRBV6-6, the J call TRBJ2-5, with D maybe TRBD2 (6 bases). CDR1 and CDR2 from the germline V gene are MNHNY and SVGAGI (reference sequence). V was clipped by 5 bases and J by 7 bases, with 14 bases between them. This CDR3 spans 13 amino acids. The CDR3 region has the DNA TGTGCCAGCAGTATTCAGGAGGGTGGGACCCAGTACTTC. This codes for CASSIQEGGTQYF.

This clonotype was detected ten times or more. The chain recombines TRBV7-2 with TRBJ2-2; D gene ambiguous. The ends were cut back, 6 bases at V and 6 bases at J, with 11 bases in the middle. The CDR3 contains 13 residues. The germline V gene has CDR1 SGHTA and CDR2 FQGNSA. The CDR3 DNA reads TGTGCCAGCAGACCCCCGATTGCCGGGGAGCTGTTTTTT. Translation: CASRPPIAGELFF.

The V call is TRBV20-1, the J call TRBJ2-7; D is uncertain. The germline V and J ends were trimmed by 6 bases and 6 bases, with 12 bases remaining between them. Per germline, CDR1 DFQATT and CDR2 SNEGSKA (reference sequence). The CDR3 covers 11 residues. The CDR3 here is CSAQKVSEQYF. CDR3 coding DNA: TGCAGTGCCCAGAAAGTATCCGAGCAGTACTTC.

The table lists this clonotype with many counts. The chain carries TRBV7-2 and TRBJ1-3, with unresolved D. Germline V gives CDR1 SGHTA, CDR2 FQGNSA. The V end lost 3 bases, the J end lost 0 bases, and 9 bases lay between the germline ends. This CDR3 has 15 amino acids. The CDR3 nucleotides read TGTGCCAGCAGCTTGCAACTGATCTCTGGAAACACCATATATTTT. Translated, it gives CASSLQLISGNTIYF.

This clonotype was counted only a few times. The chain recombines TRBV27 with TRBJ1-2, with 8 bases matching TRBD1. The germline V gene encodes CDR1 MNHEY and CDR2 SMNVEV (reference sequence). V dropped 2 bases and J dropped 0; count of bases not matched to a gene: 5. There are 16 residues in the CDR3. The CDR3 loop reads CASSLIGTGSNYGYTF. The CDR3 DNA reads as TGTGCCAGCAGTTTAATCGGGACAGGCTCTAACTATGGCTACACCTTC.

Ten or more counts support this clonotype. This chain connects TRBV24-1 to TRBJ2-1; D might be TRBD1 or TRBD2, each matching 5 bases. The CDR3 spans 11 residues. Germline assignment: CDR1 KGHDR and CDR2 SFDVKD. Trimming cost V 5 bases and J 7 bases, with 5 bases left between them. The chain's CDR3 is CATSGGNEQFF. The CDR3 nucleotides read TGTGCCACCAGTGGGGGGAATGAGCAGTTCTTC.

This clonotype was found many times. The V gene is TRBV4-3, the J gene TRBJ2-3; TRBD1 is a possible D gene (5 bases). Trimming removed 2 bases from V and 5 bases from J, with 5 bases in between. The CDR3 is 12 residues long. CDR1 and CDR2 (germline): LGHNA, YSLEER. The CDR3 protein is CASSQRGDTQYF. DNA for the CDR3: TGCGCCAGCAGCCAAAGGGGAGATACGCAGTATTTT.

This chain joins TRBV10-1 and TRBJ2-1, with 14 bases fitting TRBD2. Germline assignment: CDR1 WNHNN and CDR2 SYGVQD (reference sequence). The CDR3 is 15 residues long. Trimming at V came to 8 bases and at J to 15 bases, leaving 15 bases not matched to a gene. For the CDR3, the DNA is TGCGCCAGCTCGCCCGGGACTAGCGGGAGAGGATCGCCGTTCTTC. This gives the protein CASSPGTSGRGSPFF.

This clonotype was detected many times. The chain links TRBV5-6 to TRBJ2-2; D might be TRBD2 (5 bases). Trimming left V 2 bases short and J 1 base short, with 9 bases between. The CDR3 is 15 amino acids. The V gene's germline CDR1 is SGHDT and CDR2 YYEEEE. CDR3 bases: TGTGCCAGCAGCTTTGGCGGGTGGAACACCGGGGAGCTGTTTTTT. Translation: CASSFGGWNTGELFF.

J is TRBJ2-1 and V is TRBV20-1; TRBD2 matches 8 bases. This CDR3 has 13 amino acids. Germline V lookup: CDR1 DFQATT, CDR2 SNEGSKA (reference sequence). V gave up 4 bases and J gave up 9 bases; unmatched junction bases: 8. The CDR3 DNA reads TGCAGTGCTATTAGCGGGACTACTGGTGAGCAGTTCTTC. Translation: CSAISGTTGEQFF.

This clonotype was seen ten or more times. This sequence joins TRBV20-1 and TRBJ2-7, with 7 bases that match TRBD2. The CDR3 extends over 15 amino acids. Trimming at V came to 6 bases and at J to 3 bases, leaving 14 bases not matched to a gene. The germline V gene encodes CDR1 DFQATT and CDR2 SNEGSKA (reference sequence). CDR3 residues: CSANTGGGSDYEQYF. CDR3 nucleotides: TGCAGTGCCAATACAGGCGGGGGATCGGACTACGAGCAGTACTTC.

The J gene is TRBJ2-1, the V gene TRBV7-6; D not resolved. Germline V gene lookup returns CDR1 SGHVS and CDR2 FNYEAQ. The CDR3 extends over 13 amino acids. V lost 2 bases to trimming and J lost 5 bases, with 7 bases between them. CDR3 residues: CASSLSRNNEQFF. The CDR3 region has the DNA TGTGCCAGCAGCTTATCTAGGAACAATGAGCAGTTCTTC.

The chain employs TRBV29-1 and TRBJ2-6, with D uncertain. Germline CDR1 is SQVTM and CDR2 is ANQGSEA. CDR3 length equals 13 residues. The ends were cut back, 3 bases at V and 0 bases at J, with 3 bases in the middle. In DNA form, the CDR3 reads TGCAGCGTTGAGGGCTCTGGGGCCAACGTCCTGACTTTC. It is translated as CSVEGSGANVLTF.

This clonotype came up many times. CDR3 loop: CASSPGTVYNEQFF. CDR3 in DNA: TGTGCCAGCAGTCCCGGGACTGTCTACAATGAGCAGTTCTTC. The chain carries TRBV11-3 and TRBJ2-1, with a weak D call TRBD2 (6 bases). The V end lost 6 bases, the J end lost 3 bases, and 12 bases lay between the germline ends. CDR3 size: 14 residues. Germline CDR1 SGHNT, CDR2 YENEEA.

In its sample, this clonotype was seen a few times. The rearrangement uses TRBV7-2 and TRBJ2-3; unclear D gene. The CDR3 runs 13 residues. Between the trimmed V and J ends, which lost 3 bases and 1 base, there was a span of 5 bases. Germline V lookup: CDR1 SGHTA, CDR2 FQGNSA. As DNA, the CDR3 is TGTGCCAGCAGCTTCTCAGGCACAGATACGCAGTATTTT. It encodes CASSFSGTDTQYF.

The chain recombines TRBV6-6 with TRBJ1-2; TRBD1 aligns across 8 bases. J gave up 5 bases and V 5 bases, and 4 bases lay outside the gene matches. The CDR3 is 13 amino acids. CDR1 is MNHNY, CDR2 SVGAGI, per germline (reference sequence). The CDR3 sequence: CASSQRTGYGYTF. The CDR3 DNA reads TGTGCCAGCAGTCAACGGACAGGGTATGGCTACACCTTC.

This clonotype was recorded at least ten times. The CDR3 DNA sequence: TGTGCCAGCAGTGATGACGGAGAGACCCAGTACTTC. Translation gives CASSDDGETQYF. The chain carries TRBV12-3 or TRBV12-4 and TRBJ2-5; D gene uncertain. The ends were cut back, 5 bases at V and 4 bases at J, with 8 bases in the middle. The CDR3 totals 12 residues.

This clonotype showed up many times. The chain joins TRBV5-4 to TRBJ2-3, with 14 bases lining up with TRBD2. The CDR3 sequence is 19 residues long. The germline V gene encodes CDR1 SGHNT and CDR2 YYREEE (reference sequence). After removal of 4 bases from V and 2 bases from J, the junction contained 12 bases not matched to a gene. CDR3: CASSGGGLAGEMPTDTQYF. The CDR3 DNA follows: TGTGCCAGCAGCGGAGGGGGACTAGCGGGAGAGATGCCCACAGATACGCAGTATTTT.

V and J are TRBV6-5 and TRBJ2-7, with 9 bases identical to TRBD1. J was trimmed by 3 bases and V by 4 bases; bases with no gene match: 7. Per germline, CDR1 MNHEY and CDR2 SVGAGI. This CDR3 is built from 15 residues. Here the CDR3 reads CASSFAGTGHYEQYF. The CDR3 bases are TGTGCCAGCAGTTTCGCCGGGACAGGGCACTACGAGCAGTACTTC.

This clonotype was seen at least ten times. The J gene is TRBJ1-2, the V gene TRBV7-9, with D perhaps TRBD1 (6 bases). Between the trimmed V and J ends, which lost 0 bases and 0 bases, there was a span of 8 bases. The CDR3 has 15 amino acids. The V gene's germline CDR1 is SEHNR and CDR2 FQNEAQ (reference sequence). CDR3 bases: TGTGCCAGCAGCTTAGCGCGGGGGCCTAACTATGGCTACACCTTC. It yields the protein CASSLARGPNYGYTF.